This T cell receptor beta chain was captured in a study of cytomegalovirus exposure and HLA in healthy donors. General study points: Some 17,000 TCR beta sequences were associated with HLA alleles at 0.05 false discovery rate in a later analysis.

13 Jbeta primers and 60 Vbeta primers were used for the PCR. This table comes from immunoSEQ multiplex PCR, and its TCRdb copy is limited to in-frame clones, with some not included. The repertoire consists of about 110,000 clones, with 71% occurring once and the leading ten covering 2.8%. In the case of this clone: The target antigen is unknown.

Germline loops: CDR1 SGHAT, CDR2 FQNNGV. The V segment lost 4 bases and the J segment 1 base; nucleotides outside the gene matches: 7. The CDR3 spans 18 residues. This rearrangement joins TRBV11-2 to TRBJ2-2, with 12 bases lining up with TRBD2. The receptor was isolated from a female donor in good health and CMV-seronegative. Input material: PBMCs. CDR3 residues: CASSWRLAGEQNTGELFF. The CDR3 region has the DNA TGTGCCAGCAGCTGGAGACTAGCGGGAGAACAGAACACCGGGGAGCTGTTTTTT.